This T cell receptor (beta chain) was retrieved from a study of cytomegalovirus exposure and HLA in healthy donors (dated by TCRdb to about 2017). Background for the entire study: According to an earlier analysis of a few hundred of the donors, about 179 million T cells yielded 117 million unique TCR beta sequences and approximately 300 Gb of sequence data. On average, about 240,000 unique TCR beta nucleotide sequences were sequenced per donor among several hundred genotyped donors of the cohort, with 15% to 20% of those sequences being non-productive. Several DR-DQ haplotypes were treated as single units for association and clustering because of strong linkage in the cohort. Of the approximately 400 genotyped donors, more than 75% were placed in the genetic ancestry cluster associated with self-reported Caucasian donors. In addition to the first cohort of approximately 670 subjects, a separate validation cohort of approximately 130 different subjects was used. To study patterns of TCR occurrence, a later analysis re-analyzed previously published TCR beta repertoires from several hundred donors and added high-resolution HLA genotyping. The study profiled the T cell repertoires of 500 to 800 subjects by immunosequencing and related them to cytomegalovirus serostatus. Every discovery cohort repertoire had been produced on one sequencing platform. Both class I and class II loci were covered by HLA typing, at four-digit resolution. Genome-wide SNP genotypes for about 65% of the roughly 670 donors were used in a later genetic analysis, which treated that subset as a discovery cohort. Typing coverage differed by locus: A, B, C, DRB1 and DQB1 were typed in about 620-640 donors, DQA1 in approximately 520, DPA1 in 600 to 610, and DPB1 in 450 to 480. Rather than using new phenotypic data, the later analysis identified candidate immune exposures from TCR beta sequences and from how often those sequences occurred across donors. To decide whether each TCR beta V gene segment behaved as functional or pseudogenic, an earlier analysis of nearly 600 of the donors relied on high-throughput TCR beta sequencing. The study combined high-throughput TCR immunosequencing, statistical association of individual TCRs with disease status, and machine learning to predict cytomegalovirus infection status. The study was designed to test whether signatures of past pathogen exposure could be identified by cataloging public T cell receptors. An early release covering around 630 HLA-typed donors comprised 300 to 350 gigabases of sequencing data and around 85 million unique TCR sequences. Donor age, sex, ethnicity and CMV serostatus were compiled together with the repertoire data.

Study-wide conclusions, independent of this receptor: The study gave a list of some 150 TCR beta chains associated with cytomegalovirus. Most TCR sequences were seen in very few donors, while some public TCRs were found in many individuals. Sequencing depth was assumed to be roughly uniform across donors in the presence/absence analyses, though that assumption may not hold. In both the original and validation cohorts, the classifier was reported to diagnose cytomegalovirus status with high specificity and sensitivity. Because counts were too low, about 17 rarely observed V segments, including chromosome 9 orphons, were excluded from the earlier analysis of some 540 of the donors. V-gene and J-gene trimming of TCR beta chains was associated with a missense DCLRE1C variant in a later genetic analysis, and the association was replicated in an independent cohort. A later analysis found that HLA-associated TCR beta chains were more clonally expanded and had lower generation probabilities than equally common non-associated chains. It was suggested by the authors that the approach could potentially be generalized to other disease states and immunological phenotypes. The 87-base-pair reads could not distinguish some IMGT-functional V segments, including TRBV6-2 and TRBV6-3, so those segments were excluded. In a later genetic analysis, fewer N-insertions in productive TCRs were reported among donors in an Asian-associated ancestry cluster than the roughly 700-donor mean. A later analysis associated 17,000 or so TCR beta sequences with specific HLA alleles at a false discovery rate of 0.05. In an earlier analysis of about 550 of the donors, most TCR beta V segments were observed in productive rearrangements about 90% or about 30% of the time, broadly matching IMGT annotations. A later analysis reported that several top co-occurrence clusters appeared linked to parvovirus B19, influenza, CMV and Epstein-Barr virus. Most CMV-associated TCR beta chains appeared to be HLA-restricted in a later analysis, and the HLA associations seemed to be driven largely by CMV exposure. Three of the identified cytomegalovirus-associated TCR beta chains were confirmed in vitro to be specific for cytomegalovirus antigens. The cohort was sequenced for TCR beta chains only, and without alpha or paired-chain data the features that could be detected were limited. A further reported finding was that TCR beta sequences accurately predicted the HLA-A and HLA-B alleles for most subjects in the first cohort. When HLA alleles, especially DR and DQ, strongly co-occurred, TCR associations were difficult to assign to individual alleles. Linkage disequilibrium might explain the correlated functional status among segregating V segments, but an unknown experimental factor could not be ruled out. A cluster of highly shared sequence variants was judged likely to be a technical artifact of the sequencing pipeline. Because HLA typing was unavailable for some donors at each locus, only the typed subset was used in association tests. In a later analysis, the rate of TCR association differed among HLA loci, with DRB1 alleles having the most associated TCRs and HLA-C alleles having the fewest. The only immune exposure information available for the cohort was CMV serostatus.

Comment on this clone: This clone's antigen is unknown. The record has no base qualities; no much larger clone is one base away.

The protocol used for the library was the immunoSEQ multiplex PCR assay. A mixture of 60 forward primers for TCR Vbeta segments and 13 reverse primers for TCR Jbeta segments was used in the multiplex PCR. A multiplex PCR assay on genomic DNA amplified the CDR3 region of rearranged TCR beta genes. The amplified TCR beta libraries were sequenced on the Illumina HiSeq System as 87-base-pair reads. The paper's processing steps were these. A later analysis counted tens of millions of unique TCR beta chains across the 666 repertoires, and 10 million to 12 million of these chains were shared by at least two donors. Raw reads were error-corrected and collapsed into unique sequences by a nearest-neighbor algorithm in which closely related sequences were merged to remove PCR and sequencing errors. V, D and J gene segments were assigned by aligning CDR3 sequences to IMGT reference sequences. For a sequence to be retained, a match of at least six nucleotides to both a V gene segment and a J gene segment was required. A rearrangement was called productive if the CDR3 had no stop codons and remained in frame with V and J, and every other rearrangement was called non-productive. CDR3 was defined by IMGT convention, running from the second conserved V-encoded cysteine to the conserved J-encoded phenylalanine. In an earlier analysis of roughly 610 of the donors, sequences lacking an unambiguous match to a single V gene segment were excluded. An earlier analysis of several hundred of the donors called V segments functional above 56.7% productive rearrangements and segregating when the between-donor standard deviation exceeded 5%. To diagnose cytomegalovirus status from the catalog of TCR beta chain sequences, a statistical classification framework was built. In a later analysis, TCR nucleotide sequences were compared against IMGT/GENE-DB human TR gene sequences so that V and J genes could be assigned. A later analysis assigned CDR3 sequences and most-parsimonious VDJ recombination scenarios with the TCRdist pipeline. In a later analysis, each TCR beta chain was defined by its CDR3 amino acid sequence together with its V-gene family, and reads lacking a unique V-gene family were excluded. In a later analysis, 450 to 600 highly shared, low-generation-probability nucleotide sequences were removed to address suspected cross-contamination and a sequencing artifact. In a later analysis, a clonal expansion index for each public chain was calculated from normalized within-repertoire ranks of inferred template counts. Generation probabilities in a later analysis came from a VDJ recombination model fitted to out-of-frame rearrangements, and those results were checked against IGoR. In a later analysis, TCR-TCR, TCR-HLA and TCR-CMV co-occurrence was scored with hypergeometric tests, and a repertoire-size bias correction was applied to TCR pairs. In a later analysis, false discovery rates were estimated by permuting HLA or CMV assignments 20 times. A later analysis grouped co-occurring TCRs with DBSCAN, adding TCRdist sequence similarity when clustering within HLA-allele-positive subsets. Repertoires with fewer than 30,000 or more than 120,000 public chains were left out of co-occurrence clustering, as were about 5 repertoires with anomalous nucleotide sharing. This immuneACCESS table, as held by TCRdb, lists in-frame sequences with V and J called but not all clones. Of the missing ones, under half trace to an unresolved V gene in checked studies; the others have no known cause. The V and J calls and clone size come from that table; D and trimming were worked out from the DNA. Across this sample there are about 140,000 clones, with roughly four fifths seen only once. The ten largest clones represent 2% to 2.5% of the sample.

The germline V gene sets CDR1 to MNHNS and CDR2 to SASEGT. Reading from cysteine to phenylalanine, the CDR3 counts 13 amino acids. The retained sequence is limited to the CDR3, 39 bases, with the frame set at the first base. Deletion took 5 bases off V and 5 bases off J, with a span of 12 bases between the germline ends. The cohort was made up of 650 to 700 healthy bone marrow donors. All cohort members were sampled while nominally healthy, although unrecorded immune exposures were likely present. The donor tested CMV seronegative and was one of the 352 seronegative cohort members. Every donor gave a peripheral blood sample, and the peripheral blood mononuclear cells from that sample were used for TCR beta sequencing. The Qiagen DNeasy Blood Extraction Kit was used to extract genomic DNA from the blood cell samples.

This clonotype originated in a man aged 25 to 45 in good health and CMV-seronegative. The rearrangement combines TRBV6-1 with TRBJ2-5; the D segment could be TRBD1, given 5 matching bases. Sequencing was carried out using PBMCs. The DNA sequence reads TGTGCCAGCAGTTTAACAGGTGCGGAGACCCAGTACTTC. Its protein product is CASSLTGAETQYF.